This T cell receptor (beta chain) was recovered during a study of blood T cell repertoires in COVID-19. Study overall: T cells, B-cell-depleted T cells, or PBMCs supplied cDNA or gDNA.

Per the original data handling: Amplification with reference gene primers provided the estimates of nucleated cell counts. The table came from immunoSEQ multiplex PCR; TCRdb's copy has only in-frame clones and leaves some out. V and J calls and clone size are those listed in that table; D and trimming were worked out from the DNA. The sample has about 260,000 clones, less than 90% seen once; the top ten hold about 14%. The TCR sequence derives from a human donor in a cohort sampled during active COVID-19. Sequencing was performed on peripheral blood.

In nucleotides, the CDR3 is TGTGCCAGCAGGTCGACAGATAGCAATCAGCCCCAGCATTTT. It is translated as CASRSTDSNQPQHF. The chain carries TRBV28 and TRBJ1-5, with D perhaps matching TRBD1 (5 bases). The CDR3 is 14 residues long. The ends were cut back, 6 bases at V and 0 bases at J, with 9 bases in the middle. Germline V gene data show CDR1 as MDHEN and CDR2 as SYDVKM. The entire variable domain, with the rest obtained from reference TRBV28 and TRBJ1-5, is as follows: DVKVTQSSRYLVKRTGEKVFLECVQDMDHENMFWYRQDPGLGLRLIYFSYDVKMKEKGDIPEGYSVSREKKERFSLILESASTNQTSMYLCASRSTDSNQPQHFGDGTRLSIL.